One sample yielded the 20 T cell receptor beta chains listed below, sequenced in a study of beta chain features in type 1 diabetes. The whole isolated RNA underwent reverse transcription, so sequencing captured expressed TCRB transcripts. The repertoire was sequenced with immunoSEQ multiplex PCR; TCRdb's copy has only in-frame clones and lacks some. The sample yields over 40,000 clones, approximately 56% seen once. Material for sequencing was Tregs from blood. All receptors come from a woman in her late teens or twenties in good health.

The chain employs TRBV28 and TRBJ2-4; TRBD2 might be the D (6 bases). Germline assignment: CDR1 MDHEN and CDR2 SYDVKM. The germline V and J ends were trimmed by 5 bases and 2 bases, with 13 bases remaining between them. This CDR3 has 15 residues. CDR3 in DNA: TGTGCCAGCAGTCCCCCCCGGGGGTCCAAAAACATTCAGTACTTC. Translation gives CASSPPRGSKNIQYF.

This rearrangement joins TRBV7-8 to TRBJ2-4, with a weak D call TRBD1 (6 bases). Between the trimmed V and J ends, which lost 4 bases and 3 bases, there was a span of 13 bases. This CDR3 spans 15 amino acids. From germline, CDR1 is SGHVS and CDR2 FQNEAQ. CDR3 in DNA: TGTGCCAGCAGCTCACAGGGAAGAGGCAAAAACATTCAGTACTTC. This codes for CASSSQGRGKNIQYF.

V is TRBV5-4 and J is TRBJ2-3, with D possibly TRBD1 on 6 matching bases. Trimming cost V 5 bases and J 3 bases, with 13 bases left between them. Germline loops: CDR1 SGHNT, CDR2 YYREEE (reference sequence). CDR3 length: 14 residues. This chain's CDR3 is CASRRTEATDTQYF. CDR3 nucleotides: TGTGCCAGCAGGCGGACAGAGGCGACAGATACGCAGTATTTT.

The rearrangement uses TRBV5-6 and TRBJ2-7; a possible D gene is TRBD2 (6 bases). Germline V lookup: CDR1 SGHDT, CDR2 YYEEEE. The CDR3 loop spans 17 amino acids. The ends were cut back, 0 bases at V and 4 bases at J, with 20 bases in the middle. CDR3 amino acids: CASSLVSGPTRLYEQYF. The CDR3 DNA reads TGTGCCAGCAGCTTGGTTTCGGGACCGACTAGACTTTACGAGCAGTACTTC.

The chain couples TRBV11-2 to TRBJ2-1, with 10 bases lining up with TRBD2. Germline lookup yields CDR1 SGHAT and CDR2 FQNNGV. With 3 bases clipped from V and 2 bases from J, the junction kept 4 bases outside the gene matches. This CDR3 has 16 amino acids. In DNA, the CDR3 is TGTGCCAGCAGCTTCGCCGGGACTAGCGCCTACAATGAGCAGTTCTTC. Its protein product is CASSFAGTSAYNEQFF.

V usage is TRBV19 and J usage is TRBJ2-1; 8 bases are a match to TRBD2. The V gene end was trimmed by 2 bases and the J gene end by 7 bases; junction bases not matched to a gene: 7. Germline V lookup: CDR1 LNHDA, CDR2 SQIVND (reference sequence). The CDR3 length is 15 residues. The CDR3 protein is CASSITGRADNEQFF. The CDR3 DNA sequence: TGTGCCAGTAGTATAACCGGGAGGGCCGATAATGAGCAGTTCTTC.

The V and J genes are TRBV5-1 and TRBJ2-7, with D perhaps matching TRBD1 (5 bases). The germline V gene has CDR1 SGHRS and CDR2 YFSETQ. Trimming pared 0 bases from V and 5 bases from J, leaving 12 bases between. This CDR3 is built from 14 residues. The CDR3 coding sequence is TGCGCCAGCAGCTTGGAGGGGCTAGGTAACGAGCAGTACTTC. Protein sequence: CASSLEGLGNEQYF. Full variable domain (remainder filled in from reference TRBV5-1 and TRBJ2-7): KAGVTQTPRYLIKTRGQQVTLSCSPISGHRSVSWYQQTPGQGLQFLFEYFSETQRNKGNFPGRFSGRQFSNSRSEMNVSTLELGDSALYLCASSLEGLGNEQYFGPGTRLTVT.

This clone showed up just once. CDR3 sequence: CASLESGAQGETQYF. As DNA, the CDR3 is TGTGCCAGCCTGGAATCAGGGGCGCAGGGGGAGACCCAGTACTTC. The rearrangement uses TRBV25-1 and TRBJ2-5; weak D call: TRBD1 (6 bases). Trimming cost V 8 bases and J 5 bases, with 21 bases left between them. CDR1 MGHDK and CDR2 SYGVNS come from the germline V gene. The CDR3 loop spans 15 amino acids.

The genes are TRBV19 and TRBJ1-3, with D perhaps TRBD1 (5 bases). Germline V gives CDR1 LNHDA, CDR2 SQIVND (reference sequence). The CDR3 has 16 amino acids. Trimming took off 3 bases at V and 2 bases at J, with 14 bases between the two ends. This chain's CDR3 is CASSMVQGPAGNTIYF. The CDR3, as DNA: TGTGCCAGTAGTATGGTTCAGGGCCCCGCTGGAAACACCATATATTTT.

The V call is TRBV18, the J call TRBJ2-7; 13 positions agree with TRBD2. J gave up 4 bases and V 4 bases, and 4 bases lay outside the gene matches. Per the germline V gene, CDR1 is KGHSH and CDR2 is LQKENI. CDR3 length: 15 residues. CDR3 region: CASSRGLAGVYEQYF. The CDR3 coding sequence is TGTGCCAGCTCACGCGGACTAGCGGGAGTGTACGAGCAGTACTTC.

J is TRBJ2-7 and V is TRBV5-8; 9 bases are shared with TRBD1. Germline-derived CDR1 and CDR2 are SGHTS and YDEGEE. This CDR3 is 15 amino acids long. V lost 3 bases to trimming and J lost 3 bases; unmatched junction nucleotides: 7. The CDR3 loop reads CASSWGQGPFYEQYF. The DNA for the CDR3 is TGTGCCAGCAGCTGGGGACAGGGCCCTTTCTACGAGCAGTACTTC.

The chain is built from TRBV28 and TRBJ1-1; D perhaps matches TRBD1 (6 bases). The V end was cut by 5 bases, the J end by 5 bases, with 15 bases between. This CDR3 contains 14 residues. Germline V CDR1 and CDR2: MDHEN, SYDVKM. CDR3 sequence: CASSQSYRETEAFF. The CDR3 DNA is TGTGCCAGCAGTCAATCCTACAGGGAGACTGAAGCTTTCTTT.

The chain carries TRBV6-5 and TRBJ2-7, with D possibly matching TRBD1 (5 bases). Germline V lookup: CDR1 MNHEY, CDR2 SVGAGI. Between the trimmed V and J ends, which lost 8 bases and 6 bases, there was a span of 17 bases. This CDR3 has 13 residues. The chain's CDR3 is CASYRNTGGEQYF. CDR3 in DNA: TGTGCCAGCTACAGAAACACAGGCGGCGAGCAGTACTTC.

CDR3 in DNA: TGTGCCAGCTCTCTTGAAGTAGGGGTTCAGTTCTTC. The encoded protein is CASSLEVGVQFF. This sequence joins TRBV18 and TRBJ2-1; the D gene is possibly TRBD1 (5 bases). CDR1 is KGHSH and CDR2 is LQKENI in the germline V gene. The CDR3 is 12 amino acids. With 6 bases removed from V and 13 bases from J, the gap between germline ends came to 16 bases.

The V call is TRBV28, the J call TRBJ1-5; 7 nucleotides line up with TRBD1. J lost 5 bases, V lost 7 bases, and 11 bases had no gene match. This CDR3 contains 15 residues. CDR1 is MDHEN and CDR2 is SYDVKM in the germline V gene. The CDR3 bases are TGTGCCAGCAAAATTCCGGGACAGAGACATCAGCCCCAGCATTTT. It yields the protein CASKIPGQRHQPQHF.

This clone has a handful of counts. The chain is built from TRBV19 and TRBJ2-7; possibly TRBD1 for D (5 bases). Per germline, CDR1 LNHDA and CDR2 SQIVND (reference sequence). The CDR3 is 11 amino acids. Trimming took 6 bases from V and 6 from J, leaving 9 bases between them. CDR3 protein: CASRFGAEQYF. The DNA for the CDR3 is TGTGCCAGTAGGTTTGGGGCCGAGCAGTACTTC.

With regard to this clone: Additional DNA sequences in this sample encode the identical CDR3. J is TRBJ2-3 and V is TRBV18, with TRBD1 matching over 8 bases. CDR1 and CDR2 (germline): KGHSH, LQKENI. The V segment lost 3 bases and the J segment 6 bases; nucleotides outside the gene matches: 2. CDR3 length: 13 amino acids. CDR3 sequence (DNA): TGTGCCAGCTCACCCCGACAGGGGGATACGCAGTATTTT. It codes for CASSPRQGDTQYF.

The V and J genes are TRBV6-6 and TRBJ2-7, with a possible D match to TRBD2 (5 bases). CDR1 MNHNY and CDR2 SVGAGI come from the germline V gene (reference sequence). V was pared by 2 bases and J by 3 bases, with 17 bases between. CDR3 length equals 16 residues. CDR3: CASSYPSRGWGYEQYF. For the CDR3, the DNA is TGTGCCAGCAGTTACCCGTCTCGGGGATGGGGCTACGAGCAGTACTTC.

This clone has just a few counts. V usage is TRBV30 and J usage is TRBJ1-2; 8 bases match TRBD1. V trimming: 7 bases; J trimming: 8 bases; junction bases outside the gene matches: 6. The CDR3 spans 11 residues. Germline lookup yields CDR1 GTSNPN and CDR2 SVGIG (reference sequence). The CDR3 sequence: CAFGQGLGYTF. DNA of the CDR3: TGTGCCTTCGGACAGGGCCTAGGCTACACCTTC.

The gene calls are TRBV29-1 and TRBJ1-2; D might be TRBD1 (5 bases). Trimming took 8 bases from V and 7 from J, leaving 23 bases between them. This CDR3 spans 14 amino acids. Germline CDR1 is SQVTM and CDR2 is ANQGSEA. In nucleotides, the CDR3 is TGCAGCATTCATCCAGGCATAACTACAGGTGGCTACACCTTC. Its translation is CSIHPGITTGGYTF.